Listed below are T cell receptor beta chains from one sample, sequenced in a study of T-cell memory formation after mild COVID-19. Each CDR3 protein is one row after TCRdb ran MiXCR on the 5' RACE reads. In the table there are about 470,000 distinct CDR3 sequences, roughly 23% of which are singletons. Sequenced sample: PBMCs or a T cell subset sorted from them (not recorded which). The origin of the receptors is an adult woman who had mild COVID-19 (a few samples of this study predate the infection). Cell type and time point are not known. The CDR3 runs from the conserved cysteine through the conserved F or W. Each record gives: D gene, clone size, V gene, J gene, CDR3 protein, CDR3 DNA. D genes are given only for firm matches. The size field is filled for only some rows; it gives once, few, many or a size class.

d_gene: .; abundance: few; v_gene: TRBV5-6; j_gene: TRBJ1-6; CDR3aa: CASGLGGSPLHF; CDR3nt: TGTGCCAGCGGACTGGGGGGATCACCCCTCCACTTT
d_gene: .; abundance: .; v_gene: TRBV3-1; j_gene: TRBJ2-6; CDR3aa: CASSPHSSSGANVLTF; CDR3nt: TGTGCCAGCAGCCCTCATAGTTCCTCTGGGGCCAACGTCCTGACTTTC
d_gene: TRBD2; abundance: .; v_gene: TRBV12-3/TRBV12-4; j_gene: TRBJ2-1; CDR3aa: CASSFISSGGHISGEQFF; CDR3nt: TGTGCCAGCAGTTTCATATCCAGCGGGGGGCACATCTCCGGGGAGCAGTTCTTC
d_gene: .; abundance: few; v_gene: TRBV29-1; j_gene: TRBJ1-1; CDR3aa: CSVARSRDTEAFF; CDR3nt: TGCAGCGTCGCGAGGAGTAGGGACACTGAAGCTTTCTTT
d_gene: .; abundance: few; v_gene: TRBV20-1; j_gene: TRBJ1-1; CDR3aa: CLPIYSNTEAFF; CDR3nt: TGCTTACCTATTTATTCGAACACTGAAGCTTTCTTT
d_gene: .; abundance: .; v_gene: TRBV6-5; j_gene: TRBJ1-2; CDR3aa: CASSYKGKGYGYTF; CDR3nt: TGTGCCAGCAGTTACAAGGGGAAGGGCTATGGCTACACCTTC
d_gene: .; abundance: .; v_gene: TRBV28; j_gene: TRBJ2-5; CDR3aa: CASSTGNKETQYF; CDR3nt: TGTGCCAGCAGCACAGGGAATAAAGAGACCCAGTACTTC
d_gene: .; abundance: .; v_gene: TRBV24-1; j_gene: TRBJ2-3; CDR3aa: CATSDQTGAHPDTQYF; CDR3nt: TGTGCCACCAGTGACCAGACAGGAGCCCACCCAGATACGCAGTATTTT
d_gene: TRBD1; abundance: few; v_gene: TRBV11-2; j_gene: TRBJ2-1; CDR3aa: CASSRSIGTGGGDEQFF; CDR3nt: TGTGCCAGCAGTCGGAGTATAGGGACAGGGGGAGGGGATGAGCAGTTCTTC
d_gene: .; abundance: many; v_gene: TRBV20-1; j_gene: TRBJ1-2; CDR3aa: CSARNKDNYGYTF; CDR3nt: TGCAGTGCCCGTAACAAAGACAACTATGGCTACACCTTC
d_gene: .; abundance: .; v_gene: TRBV6-2/TRBV6-3; j_gene: TRBJ2-1; CDR3aa: CASSQRAGITNNEQFF; CDR3nt: TGTGCCAGCAGCCAACGGGCAGGGATTACGAACAATGAGCAGTTCTTC
d_gene: .; abundance: .; v_gene: TRBV10-3; j_gene: TRBJ1-1; CDR3aa: CAISEVVANTEAFF; CDR3nt: TGTGCCATCAGTGAGGTGGTTGCGAACACTGAAGCTTTCTTT
d_gene: TRBD2; abundance: few; v_gene: TRBV6-5; j_gene: TRBJ2-7; CDR3aa: CASRSGSVIYEQYF; CDR3nt: TGTGCCAGCCGTAGCGGGAGTGTTATCTACGAGCAGTACTTC
d_gene: TRBD2; abundance: many; v_gene: TRBV30; j_gene: TRBJ2-5; CDR3aa: CAWSFGSGGSFKGETQYF; CDR3nt: TGTGCCTGGAGTTTTGGCTCGGGCGGGAGTTTTAAGGGAGAGACCCAGTACTTC
d_gene: .; abundance: .; v_gene: TRBV12-3/TRBV12-4; j_gene: TRBJ1-2; CDR3aa: CASSFKREPNYGYTF; CDR3nt: TGTGCCAGCAGTTTTAAGAGGGAACCTAACTATGGCTACACCTTC
d_gene: .; abundance: few; v_gene: TRBV25-1; j_gene: TRBJ1-2; CDR3aa: CATSEGRGYTF; CDR3nt: TGTGCCACATCGGAGGGGCGTGGCTACACCTTC
d_gene: TRBD1; abundance: few; v_gene: TRBV3-1; j_gene: TRBJ2-5; CDR3aa: CASSQDRTGRQETQYF; CDR3nt: TGTGCCAGCAGCCAAGACCGGACAGGCCGACAAGAGACCCAGTACTTC
d_gene: .; abundance: once; v_gene: TRBV10-3; j_gene: TRBJ2-3; CDR3aa: CAISPGGAGTDTQYF; CDR3nt: TGTGCCATCAGCCCGGGTGGGGCGGGCACAGATACGCAGTATTTT
d_gene: .; abundance: few; v_gene: TRBV4-1; j_gene: TRBJ2-5; CDR3aa: CASSQSGSATLQETQYF; CDR3nt: TGCGCCAGCAGCCAATCCGGAAGCGCGACGTTACAAGAGACCCAGTACTTC
d_gene: .; abundance: few; v_gene: TRBV5-1; j_gene: TRBJ2-7; CDR3aa: CASSLGHLGPYEQYF; CDR3nt: TGCGCCAGCAGCTTGGGACACCTCGGGCCCTACGAGCAGTACTTC
d_gene: TRBD1; abundance: .; v_gene: TRBV12-3/TRBV12-4; j_gene: TRBJ2-1; CDR3aa: CASRDRGNEQFF; CDR3nt: TGTGCCAGCAGGGACAGGGGTAATGAGCAGTTCTTC
d_gene: TRBD1; abundance: few; v_gene: TRBV19; j_gene: TRBJ2-7; CDR3aa: CAAGQGVSYEQYF; CDR3nt: TGTGCTGCGGGACAGGGAGTTTCCTACGAGCAGTACTTC
d_gene: .; abundance: .; v_gene: TRBV9; j_gene: TRBJ1-6; CDR3aa: CASSVDRPPLHF; CDR3nt: TGTGCCAGCAGCGTAGATCGTCCACCCCTCCACTTT
d_gene: TRBD2; abundance: .; v_gene: TRBV6-2/TRBV6-3; j_gene: TRBJ2-1; CDR3aa: CASSYRTSGLSYNEQFF; CDR3nt: TGTGCCAGCAGTTACAGGACTAGCGGGTTATCCTACAATGAGCAGTTCTTC
d_gene: TRBD2; abundance: few; v_gene: TRBV12-3/TRBV12-4; j_gene: TRBJ2-1; CDR3aa: CASSPESGENNEQFF; CDR3nt: TGTGCCAGCAGCCCTGAGAGCGGGGAGAACAATGAGCAGTTCTTC
d_gene: .; abundance: .; v_gene: TRBV18; j_gene: TRBJ2-7; CDR3aa: CASSPQDSSELGYEQYF; CDR3nt: TGTGCCAGCTCACCCCAGGACAGTTCCGAATTGGGCTACGAGCAGTACTTC
d_gene: .; abundance: .; v_gene: TRBV7-8; j_gene: TRBJ1-5; CDR3aa: CASSLERTAFNQPQHF; CDR3nt: TGTGCCAGCAGCTTAGAAAGGACAGCTTTCAATCAGCCCCAGCATTTT
d_gene: .; abundance: .; v_gene: TRBV12-3/TRBV12-4; j_gene: TRBJ1-1; CDR3aa: CASSFVDQRAFF; CDR3nt: TGTGCCAGCAGTTTTGTGGACCAGAGAGCTTTCTTT
d_gene: .; abundance: .; v_gene: TRBV5-1; j_gene: TRBJ2-1; CDR3aa: CASTLTSSYNEQFF; CDR3nt: TGCGCCAGCACCTTGACCAGCTCCTACAATGAGCAGTTCTTC
d_gene: TRBD1; abundance: .; v_gene: TRBV29-1; j_gene: TRBJ2-1; CDR3aa: CSVPGQINEQFF; CDR3nt: TGCAGCGTTCCGGGACAGATAAATGAGCAGTTCTTC
d_gene: .; abundance: .; v_gene: TRBV6-2/TRBV6-3; j_gene: TRBJ2-7; CDR3aa: CASSYNLYEQYF; CDR3nt: TGTGCCAGCAGTTACAACCTCTACGAGCAGTACTTC
d_gene: .; abundance: few; v_gene: TRBV19; j_gene: TRBJ2-7; CDR3aa: CASSIDRRYEQYF; CDR3nt: TGTGCCAGTAGTATAGATAGGAGATACGAGCAGTACTTC
d_gene: TRBD1; abundance: few; v_gene: TRBV7-9; j_gene: TRBJ2-7; CDR3aa: CASSLEQGALVEQYF; CDR3nt: TGTGCCAGCAGCTTAGAACAGGGGGCTTTGGTCGAGCAGTACTTC
d_gene: .; abundance: few; v_gene: TRBV24-1; j_gene: TRBJ2-1; CDR3aa: CATSDFPDEQFF; CDR3nt: TGTGCCACCAGTGATTTTCCGGATGAGCAGTTCTTC
d_gene: TRBD1; abundance: .; v_gene: TRBV6-1; j_gene: TRBJ2-3; CDR3aa: CASSYRGRTDTQYF; CDR3nt: TGTGCCAGCAGCTACAGGGGCCGCACAGATACGCAGTATTTT
d_gene: TRBD2; abundance: .; v_gene: TRBV20-1; j_gene: TRBJ2-3; CDR3aa: CSARLAGISTDTQYF; CDR3nt: TGCAGTGCTAGACTAGCGGGGATCTCCACAGATACGCAGTATTTT
d_gene: TRBD2; abundance: .; v_gene: TRBV7-9; j_gene: TRBJ2-1; CDR3aa: CASSPAAGGAIGEQFF; CDR3nt: TGTGCCAGCAGCCCCGCGGCCGGGGGGGCCATCGGTGAGCAGTTCTTC
d_gene: .; abundance: .; v_gene: TRBV5-1; j_gene: TRBJ2-1; CDR3aa: CASSLDGGAHNEQFF; CDR3nt: TGCGCCAGCAGCTTGGATGGGGGGGCCCACAATGAGCAGTTCTTC
d_gene: TRBD2; abundance: few; v_gene: TRBV7-3; j_gene: TRBJ2-1; CDR3aa: CASSLPPLSGGDYNEQFF; CDR3nt: TGTGCCAGCAGCTTACCGCCCCTTAGCGGGGGAGACTACAATGAGCAGTTCTTC
d_gene: .; abundance: .; v_gene: TRBV11-2; j_gene: TRBJ2-1; CDR3aa: CASSSGGGAWYNEQFF; CDR3nt: TGTGCCAGCAGCTCTGGGGGCGGGGCCTGGTACAATGAGCAGTTCTTC
d_gene: .; abundance: few; v_gene: TRBV18; j_gene: TRBJ2-6; CDR3aa: CASSPNSPRRSGANVLTF; CDR3nt: TGTGCCAGCTCACCCAATTCCCCGCGCCGCTCTGGGGCCAACGTCCTGACTTTC
d_gene: TRBD1; abundance: many; v_gene: TRBV5-6; j_gene: TRBJ1-3; CDR3aa: CASSLTGGTGNTIYF; CDR3nt: TGTGCCAGCAGCTTGACAGGGGGAACTGGAAACACCATATATTTT
d_gene: .; abundance: .; v_gene: TRBV4-1; j_gene: TRBJ2-7; CDR3aa: CASSQERGLSYEQYF; CDR3nt: TGCGCCAGCAGCCAAGAAAGGGGCCTCTCCTACGAGCAGTACTTC
d_gene: TRBD1; abundance: few; v_gene: TRBV5-1; j_gene: TRBJ2-1; CDR3aa: CASSLSPGTGYNEQFF; CDR3nt: TGCGCCAGCAGCCTATCTCCCGGGACAGGTTACAATGAGCAGTTCTTC
d_gene: TRBD1; abundance: many; v_gene: TRBV2; j_gene: TRBJ2-5; CDR3aa: CASREDPGTGQETQYF; CDR3nt: TGTGCCAGCAGGGAGGACCCTGGGACAGGGCAAGAGACCCAGTACTTC
d_gene: TRBD1; abundance: few; v_gene: TRBV6-1; j_gene: TRBJ2-7; CDR3aa: CASSDGTGGSYEQYF; CDR3nt: TGTGCCAGCAGTGATGGGACAGGGGGCTCCTACGAGCAGTACTTC
d_gene: .; abundance: .; v_gene: TRBV7-8; j_gene: TRBJ1-5; CDR3aa: CASSFEGAGGNQPQHF; CDR3nt: TGTGCCAGCAGCTTCGAAGGCGCCGGGGGCAATCAGCCCCAGCATTTT
d_gene: TRBD1; abundance: .; v_gene: TRBV6-5; j_gene: TRBJ2-7; CDR3aa: CASSPPAGGKDEQYF; CDR3nt: TGTGCCAGCAGCCCCCCGGCAGGGGGAAAAGACGAGCAGTACTTC
d_gene: TRBD2; abundance: few; v_gene: TRBV4-2; j_gene: TRBJ2-1; CDR3aa: CASSQDGAGEEDGEQFF; CDR3nt: TGTGCCAGCAGCCAAGACGGGGCGGGAGAAGAAGACGGTGAGCAGTTCTTC